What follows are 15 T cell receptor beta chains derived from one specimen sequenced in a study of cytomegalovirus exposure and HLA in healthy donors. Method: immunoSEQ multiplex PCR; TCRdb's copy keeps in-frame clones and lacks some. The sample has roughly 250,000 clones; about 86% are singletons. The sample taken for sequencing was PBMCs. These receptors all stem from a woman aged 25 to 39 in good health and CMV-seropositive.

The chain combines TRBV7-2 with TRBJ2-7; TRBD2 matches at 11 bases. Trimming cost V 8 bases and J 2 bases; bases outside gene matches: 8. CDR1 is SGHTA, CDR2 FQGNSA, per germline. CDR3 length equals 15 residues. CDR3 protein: CASSRLAGGPYEQYF. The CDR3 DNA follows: TGTGCCAGCTCCAGGCTAGCGGGAGGACCCTACGAGCAGTACTTC.

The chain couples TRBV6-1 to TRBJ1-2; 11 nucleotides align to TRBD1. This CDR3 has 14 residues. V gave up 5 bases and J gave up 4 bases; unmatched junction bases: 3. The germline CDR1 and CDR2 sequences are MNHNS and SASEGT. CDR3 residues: CASSRTGGGYGYTF. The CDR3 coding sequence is TGTGCCAGCAGTAGGACAGGGGGCGGCTATGGCTACACCTTC.

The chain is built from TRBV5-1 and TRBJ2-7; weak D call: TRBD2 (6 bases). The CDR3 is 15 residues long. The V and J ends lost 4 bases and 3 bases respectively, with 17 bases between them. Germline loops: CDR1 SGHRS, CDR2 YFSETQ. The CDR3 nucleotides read TGCGCCAGCAGCGCGGTAGGGACTGGAGGCTACGAGCAGTACTTC. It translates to CASSAVGTGGYEQYF.

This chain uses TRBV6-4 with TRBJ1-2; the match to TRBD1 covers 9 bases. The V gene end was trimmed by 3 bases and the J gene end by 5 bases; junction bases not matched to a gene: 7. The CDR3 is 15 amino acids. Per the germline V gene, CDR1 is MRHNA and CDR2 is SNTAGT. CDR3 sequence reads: CASSEDTGGAYGYTF. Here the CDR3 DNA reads TGTGCCAGCAGTGAAGATACAGGGGGCGCGTATGGCTACACCTTC.

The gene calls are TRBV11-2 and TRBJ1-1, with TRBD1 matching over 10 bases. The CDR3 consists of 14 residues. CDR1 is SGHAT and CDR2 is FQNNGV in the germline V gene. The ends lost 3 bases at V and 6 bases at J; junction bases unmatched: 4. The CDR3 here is CASSFFGQGAEAFF. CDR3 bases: TGTGCCAGCAGCTTTTTTGGACAGGGGGCTGAAGCTTTCTTT.

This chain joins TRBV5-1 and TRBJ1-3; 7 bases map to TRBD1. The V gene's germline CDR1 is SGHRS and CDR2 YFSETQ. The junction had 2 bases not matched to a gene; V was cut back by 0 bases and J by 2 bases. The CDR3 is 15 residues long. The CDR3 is CASSLETGTGNTIYF. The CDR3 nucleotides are TGCGCCAGCAGCTTGGAGACAGGGACTGGAAACACCATATATTTT.

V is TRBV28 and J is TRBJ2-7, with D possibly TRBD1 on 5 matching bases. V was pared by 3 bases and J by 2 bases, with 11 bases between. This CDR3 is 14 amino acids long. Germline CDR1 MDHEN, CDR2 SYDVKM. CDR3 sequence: CASSLLQATYEQYF. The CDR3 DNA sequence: TGTGCCAGCAGTTTGCTACAGGCTACCTACGAGCAGTACTTC. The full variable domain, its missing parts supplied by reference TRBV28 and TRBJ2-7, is DVKVTQSSRYLVKRTGEKVFLECVQDMDHENMFWYRQDPGLGLRLIYFSYDVKMKEKGDIPEGYSVSREKKERFSLILESASTNQTSMYLCASSLLQATYEQYFGPGTRLTVT.

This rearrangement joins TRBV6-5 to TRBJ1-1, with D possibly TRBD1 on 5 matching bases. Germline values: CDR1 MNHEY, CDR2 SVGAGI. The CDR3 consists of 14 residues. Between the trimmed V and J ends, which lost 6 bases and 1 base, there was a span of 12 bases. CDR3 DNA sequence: TGTGCCAGCAGAAAGCGGGGCCCGAACACTGAAGCTTTCTTT. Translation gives CASRKRGPNTEAFF.

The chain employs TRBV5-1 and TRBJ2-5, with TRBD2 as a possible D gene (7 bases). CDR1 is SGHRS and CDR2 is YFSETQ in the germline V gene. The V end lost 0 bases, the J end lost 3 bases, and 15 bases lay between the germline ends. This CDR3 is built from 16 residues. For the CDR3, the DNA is TGCGCCAGCAGCTTGGCCTCGGGGGGCGGAGAAGAGACCCAGTACTTC. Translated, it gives CASSLASGGGEETQYF.

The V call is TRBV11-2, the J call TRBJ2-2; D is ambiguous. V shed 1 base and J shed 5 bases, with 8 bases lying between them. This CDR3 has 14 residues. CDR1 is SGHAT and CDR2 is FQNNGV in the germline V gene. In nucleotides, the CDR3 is TGTGCCAGCAGCTTAGTGGCCAGAACCGGGGAGCTGTTTTTT. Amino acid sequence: CASSLVARTGELFF.

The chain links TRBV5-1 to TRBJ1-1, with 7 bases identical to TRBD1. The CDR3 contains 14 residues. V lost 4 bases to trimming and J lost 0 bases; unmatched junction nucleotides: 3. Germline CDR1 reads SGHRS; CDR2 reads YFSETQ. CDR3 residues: CASSRTGLNTEAFF. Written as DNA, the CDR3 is TGCGCCAGCAGCCGGACAGGTTTGAACACTGAAGCTTTCTTT.

The CDR3 reads CASSLDGTGNYNEQFF. DNA for the CDR3: TGTGCCAGCAGCTTAGATGGGACAGGGAACTACAATGAGCAGTTCTTC. The genes are TRBV7-9 and TRBJ2-1; 9 bases align to TRBD1. Trimming at V came to 1 base and at J to 3 bases, leaving 4 bases not matched to a gene. Germline V gene sequence: CDR1 SEHNR, CDR2 FQNEAQ (reference sequence). The CDR3 covers 16 residues.

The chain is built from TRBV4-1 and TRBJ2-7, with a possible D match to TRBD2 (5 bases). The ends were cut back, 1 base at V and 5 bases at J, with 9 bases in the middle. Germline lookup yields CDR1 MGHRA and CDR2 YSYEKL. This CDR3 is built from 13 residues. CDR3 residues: CASSQVGVHEQYF. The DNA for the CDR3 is TGCGCCAGCAGCCAAGTCGGGGTCCACGAGCAGTACTTC.

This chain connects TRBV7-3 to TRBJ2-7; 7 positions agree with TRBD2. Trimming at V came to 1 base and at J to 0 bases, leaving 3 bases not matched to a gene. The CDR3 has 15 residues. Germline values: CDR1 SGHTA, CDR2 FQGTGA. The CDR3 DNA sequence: TGTGCCAGCAGCTTAAGGGGCGGGAGCTCCTACGAGCAGTACTTC. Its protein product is CASSLRGGSSYEQYF.

The CDR3 reads CASSPKFGTAVYEQYF. CDR3 coding DNA: TGTGCCAGTAGTCCAAAATTCGGGACAGCGGTCTACGAGCAGTACTTC. This chain uses TRBV19 with TRBJ2-7; 7 positions agree with TRBD1. The CDR3 consists of 16 residues. CDR1 and CDR2 (germline): LNHDA, SQIVND (reference sequence). Losses at the gene ends were 5 bases for V and 3 bases for J; bases not matched to a gene: 13.